This TCR beta chain was captured in a study of blood T cell repertoires in COVID-19 (dated by TCRdb to 2019 to 2021). Regarding the complete study: Collaborator samples came from the United States, Italy and Spain and covered acute and convalescent phases of COVID-19. The repertoires were released in a freely available public database meant as a resource for research on the immune response to SARS-CoV-2. Where available, HLA class I and class II types were taken from metadata supplied by the sample provider and were not determined by assay-based typing. The prospective study material was composed of cDNA or gDNA derived from T cells, B-cell-depleted T cells, or PBMCs. A de-identified subject ID, COVID-19 status, age in years and sex were almost always included in the sample metadata. Samples were obtained from the ongoing ImmuneRACE study (first 160 participants) and from 1,254 subjects provided by 6 global collaborators. The dataset comprised deeply sampled blood TCRbeta repertoires from subjects exposed to, actively infected with, or recovered from COVID-19. The paper as a whole reports these results and caveats: The amount of clinical and demographic metadata varied by source and participant and was provided uncurated.

The germline V gene specifies LGHNA as CDR1 and YNFKEQ as CDR2. The CDR3 covers 11 residues, taking in both the cysteine and the phenylalanine. Of the read, only the CDR3 DNA is kept; its 33 bases are in frame from base 1. The collaborating institutions used their own protocols to collect whole blood in K2EDTA tubes. For TCRbeta analysis, collaborator samples were shipped as frozen whole blood, as isolated PBMCs, or as DNA extracted from either sample type. On this clone: There is no known antigen for this receptor. Base qualities are not at hand, and no much larger clone is one base apart.

The immunoSEQ Assay, a bias-controlled multiplex PCR, was used to amplify TCRbeta CDR3 regions from genomic DNA. Regarding the original processing steps: The number of nucleated cells in each sample was estimated from the amplification of reference gene primers within the assay. Sequence reads were collapsed and filtered to measure the absolute abundance of every unique TCRbeta CDR3 rearrangement. Productive Simpson clonality was computed per sample as the square root of Simpson's diversity index over productive rearrangements. TCRdb mirrors the immuneACCESS table, restricted to in-frame sequences. Some clones are absent from its copies; in checked studies, under half trace to an unresolved V gene, and the reason for the others is unknown. That table gives V, J and clone size, and the DNA gave D and trimming. The sample table contains fewer than 350,000 clones; only one count was recorded for 80% to 90% of them. Together, the top ten hold approximately 4.2% of the sample.

The rearrangement joined TRBV4-2 to TRBJ2-2, with no D gene named confidently. The clonotype originates from a man in his forties with acute or convalescent COVID-19. Material: peripheral blood. Here the CDR3 is given as CVNSNTGELFF. The DNA reads as follows: TGTGTAAACAGCAACACCGGGGAGCTGTTTTTT.